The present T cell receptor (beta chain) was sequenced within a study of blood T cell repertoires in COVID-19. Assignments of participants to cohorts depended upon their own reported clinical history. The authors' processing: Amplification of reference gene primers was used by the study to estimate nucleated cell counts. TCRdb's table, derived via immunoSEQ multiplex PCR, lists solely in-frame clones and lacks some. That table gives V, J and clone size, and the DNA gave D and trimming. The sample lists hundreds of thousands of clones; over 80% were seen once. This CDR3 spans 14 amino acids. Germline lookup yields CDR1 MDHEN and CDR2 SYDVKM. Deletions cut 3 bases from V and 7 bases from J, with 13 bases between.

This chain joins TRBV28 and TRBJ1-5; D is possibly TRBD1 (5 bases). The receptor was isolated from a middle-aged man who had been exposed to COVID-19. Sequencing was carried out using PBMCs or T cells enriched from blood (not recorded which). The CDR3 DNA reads TGTGCCAGCAGTTTGCATGGGGCGGGACAGCCCCAGCATTTT. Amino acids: CASSLHGAGQPQHF.